One sample yielded the 31 T cell receptor beta chains listed below, sequenced in a study of cytomegalovirus exposure and HLA in healthy donors. The primer mix had 60 Vbeta and 13 Jbeta primers. Clones were read by immunoSEQ multiplex PCR, and TCRdb kept only the in-frame ones, dropping some. The sample has over 50,000 clones; 70% to 75% are singletons. Input material: PBMCs. These receptors all come from a man between 35 and 55 years old in good health and CMV-seropositive.

The gene calls are TRBV18 and TRBJ1-5; D might be TRBD1 (6 bases). The V end was cut by 6 bases, the J end by 2 bases, with 14 bases between. The CDR3 runs 15 residues. CDR1 KGHSH and CDR2 LQKENI come from the germline V gene. The DNA of the CDR3 is TGTGCCAGCTCCAGGACAGCTTGGGGCAATCAGCCCCAGCATTTT. Translating it yields CASSRTAWGNQPQHF.

The chain employs TRBV5-5 and TRBJ1-5; 10 bases are shared with TRBD1. The CDR3 extends over 18 amino acids. CDR1 is SGHKS and CDR2 is YYEKEE in the germline V gene (reference sequence). The trim removed 4 bases at V and 0 bases at J, leaving 10 bases unmatched. Here the CDR3 reads CASSQDRGLGGSNQPQHF. In DNA form, the CDR3 reads TGTGCCAGCAGCCAAGACAGGGGGCTGGGGGGTAGCAATCAGCCCCAGCATTTT.

This clone was counted once. The chain recombines TRBV12-5 with TRBJ1-1, with D possibly TRBD1 on 6 matching bases. V was clipped by 6 bases and J by 5 bases, with 7 bases between them. This CDR3 comprises 11 residues. Germline assignment: CDR1 LGHNT and CDR2 FRNRAP. The CDR3 DNA is TGTGCTAGTGGGACAGGAACTGAAGCTTTCTTT. Amino acids: CASGTGTEAFF.

The chain is built from TRBV29-1 and TRBJ2-7, with a tentative D call TRBD1 (6 bases). Germline CDR1 reads SQVTM; CDR2 reads ANQGSEA. Deletions cut 6 bases from V and 0 bases from J, with 12 bases between. The CDR3 is made up of 13 amino acids. This chain's CDR3 is CSVAPDSSYEQYF. The CDR3 DNA sequence: TGCAGCGTGGCCCCGGACAGCTCCTACGAGCAGTACTTC.

The V call is TRBV2, the J call TRBJ1-1; a weak D match, TRBD1 (6 bases). CDR3 length equals 16 residues. The ends were cut back, 3 bases at V and 0 bases at J, with 14 bases in the middle. Germline values: CDR1 SNHLY, CDR2 FYNNEI. The DNA for the CDR3 is TGTGCCAGCAGTGAGGGAAGAGGGGGATTGAACACTGAAGCTTTCTTT. Translated, it gives CASSEGRGGLNTEAFF.

The chain recombines TRBV5-6 with TRBJ1-2, with TRBD1 as a possible D gene (6 bases). CDR1 and CDR2 from the germline V gene are SGHDT and YYEEEE. The CDR3 extends over 15 amino acids. The V and J ends lost 1 base and 4 bases respectively, with 14 bases between them. CDR3 protein: CASSLYQAGAYGYTF. CDR3 coding DNA: TGTGCCAGCAGCTTGTATCAGGCAGGGGCCTATGGCTACACCTTC.

V usage is TRBV27 and J usage is TRBJ2-7; D unclear. The CDR3 sequence is 13 residues long. The V gene lost 6 bases and the J gene lost 6 bases, with 15 bases spanning the gap. Germline loops: CDR1 MNHEY, CDR2 SMNVEV (reference sequence). As DNA, the CDR3 is TGTGCCAGCAGCCCTTTTAGATCCATCGAGCAGTACTTC. Protein sequence: CASSPFRSIEQYF.

The V gene is TRBV5-1, the J gene TRBJ2-3, with 10 bases aligning to TRBD2. V was clipped by 6 bases and J by 1 base; unmatched bases: 17. The CDR3 loop spans 19 amino acids. Germline values: CDR1 SGHRS, CDR2 YFSETQ. The CDR3 region is CASTQITLGLAGGTDTQYF. In nucleotides, the CDR3 is TGCGCCAGCACCCAAATCACGTTAGGTCTAGCGGGGGGCACAGATACGCAGTATTTT.

The chain carries TRBV30 and TRBJ2-7; the match to TRBD1 covers 8 bases. J lost 6 bases, V lost 1 base, and 5 bases had no gene match. The CDR3 contains 13 residues. Per germline, CDR1 GTSNPN and CDR2 SVGIG (reference sequence). The CDR3 reads CAWSGLGTGEQYF. The CDR3 DNA reads as TGTGCCTGGAGTGGTTTAGGGACAGGCGAGCAGTACTTC.

The chain links TRBV30 to TRBJ2-3; D is perhaps TRBD2 (5 bases). With 0 bases removed from V and 6 bases from J, the gap between germline ends came to 13 bases. The CDR3 length is 14 residues. Germline CDR1 GTSNPN, CDR2 SVGIG (reference sequence). This CDR3 is CAWSVLVAGDTQYF. In DNA, the CDR3 is TGTGCCTGGAGTGTACTAGTTGCGGGTGATACGCAGTATTTT.

J is TRBJ2-7 and V is TRBV5-1, with TRBD1 matching 7 bases. The germline gives CDR1 SGHRS, CDR2 YFSETQ. V shed 0 bases and J 12 bases; nucleotides not matched to a gene: 12. The CDR3 consists of 14 residues. CDR3 residues: CASSLDRGFDRGYF. The DNA of the CDR3 is TGCGCCAGCAGCTTGGACAGGGGCTTTGATAGGGGGTACTTC.

This clone was counted once. V gene TRBV12-5 combines with J gene TRBJ2-7; a weak D match, TRBD1 (6 bases). The ends were cut back, 1 base at V and 2 bases at J, with 12 bases in the middle. CDR3 length equals 15 residues. Germline CDR1 LGHNT, CDR2 FRNRAP. The CDR3 reads CASGLAFTGPYEQYF. The CDR3 DNA reads as TGTGCTAGTGGTTTGGCCTTCACAGGGCCCTACGAGCAGTACTTC.

V gene TRBV6-6 combines with J gene TRBJ1-5, with 8 bases aligning to TRBD1. CDR1 and CDR2 from the germline V gene are MNHNY and SVGAGI (reference sequence). V dropped 4 bases and J dropped 0; count of bases not matched to a gene: 2. CDR3 size: 15 residues. CDR3 in DNA: TGTGCCAGCAGTTTGACAGGGGATAGCAATCAGCCCCAGCATTTT. This translates into CASSLTGDSNQPQHF.

This chain joins TRBV7-9 and TRBJ1-1; D is unclear. The germline V gene has CDR1 SEHNR and CDR2 FQNEAQ (reference sequence). V lost 1 base and J 10 bases, leaving 22 bases between the germline ends. This CDR3 contains 16 residues. The CDR3 loop is CASSLDGMMFGDRAFF. CDR3 bases: TGTGCCAGCAGCTTAGACGGGATGATGTTCGGCGACCGAGCTTTCTTT.

The V and J genes are TRBV18 and TRBJ1-1; 12 positions agree with TRBD1. This CDR3 is built from 16 residues. V lost 3 bases, J lost 5 bases, and 7 bases stayed unmatched. The V gene's germline CDR1 is KGHSH and CDR2 LQKENI. The CDR3 bases are TGTGCCAGCTCACCGGGACAGGGGGCAGGAGATACTGAAGCTTTCTTT. It encodes CASSPGQGAGDTEAFF.

The V call is TRBV4-2, the J call TRBJ1-5; D is unresolved. CDR3 size: 13 residues. Germline-derived CDR1 and CDR2 are LGHNA and YNFKEQ. V was cut by 1 base and J by 7 bases, with 8 bases left in between. For the CDR3, the DNA is TGTGCCAGCAGCCAAGCTGCAGGACAGCCCCAGCATTTT. Translating gives CASSQAAGQPQHF.

The chain couples TRBV18 to TRBJ2-1; D gene uncertain. Germline assignment: CDR1 KGHSH and CDR2 LQKENI. The CDR3 contains 15 residues. V was trimmed by 3 bases and J by 4 bases, leaving 13 bases between them. The CDR3 loop is CASSPSQELYNEQFF. The DNA of the CDR3 is TGTGCCAGCTCACCTTCGCAGGAATTATACAATGAGCAGTTCTTC.

The sample holds one count of this clone. The V gene is TRBV9, the J gene TRBJ1-2; 7 bases fit TRBD1. J gave up 2 bases and V 5 bases, and 3 bases lay outside the gene matches. Looked up from germline, CDR1 is SGDLS and CDR2 is YYNGEE. The CDR3 is made up of 13 amino acids. CDR3 amino acids: CASRGQVNYGYTF. DNA for the CDR3: TGTGCCAGCAGAGGACAGGTGAACTATGGCTACACCTTC.

V is TRBV30 and J is TRBJ1-2; the D is unclear. Germline V gene lookup returns CDR1 GTSNPN and CDR2 SVGIG (reference sequence). The CDR3 is 10 residues long. The V gene lost 5 bases and the J gene lost 4 bases, with 5 bases spanning the gap. CDR3 in DNA: TGTGCCTGGGGCCGCTATGGCTACACCTTC. Translated: CAWGRYGYTF. The variable domain in full, with the rest retrieved from reference TRBV30 and TRBJ1-2, is SQTIHQWPATLVQPVGSPLSLECTVEGTSNPNLYWYRQAAGRGLQLLFYSVGIGQISSEVPQNLSASRPQDRQFILSSKKLLLSDSGFYLCAWGRYGYTFGSGTRLTVV.

The genes are TRBV4-3 and TRBJ2-3, with a possible D match to TRBD1 (6 bases). The CDR3 is 14 residues long. Looked up from germline, CDR1 is LGHNA and CDR2 is YSLEER. Trimming removed 3 bases from V and 6 bases from J, with 13 bases in between. CDR3 region: CASSQAQGRDTQYF. The CDR3, as DNA: TGCGCCAGCAGCCAGGCACAGGGCAGGGATACGCAGTATTTT.

This rearrangement joins TRBV11-2 to TRBJ2-3; D gene uncertain. Germline values: CDR1 SGHAT, CDR2 FQNNGV. The CDR3 runs to 12 residues. Deletions cut 1 base from V and 4 bases from J, with 3 bases between. DNA of the CDR3: TGTGCCAGCAGCTTAGCCGCAGATACGCAGTATTTT. Protein sequence: CASSLAADTQYF.

V is TRBV19 and J is TRBJ2-7; TRBD1 aligns across 10 bases. The CDR3 is 14 residues long. V dropped 4 bases and J dropped 4; count of bases not matched to a gene: 4. CDR1 and CDR2 (germline): LNHDA, SQIVND (reference sequence). The CDR3: CASSRWDRGYEQYF. For the CDR3, the DNA is TGTGCCAGTAGTAGATGGGACAGGGGATACGAGCAGTACTTC.

J is TRBJ2-1 and V is TRBV7-9; 8 bases are shared with TRBD2. In germline, CDR1 is SEHNR, CDR2 FQNEAQ (reference sequence). V trimming: 5 bases; J trimming: 2 bases; junction bases outside the gene matches: 8. There are 16 residues in the CDR3. The CDR3 bases are TGTGCCAGCAGCGGGCCCCGGGGGGGCGCCTACAATGAGCAGTTCTTC. This sequence encodes CASSGPRGGAYNEQFF.

V gene TRBV11-2 combines with J gene TRBJ2-7, with D maybe TRBD2 (6 bases). This CDR3 spans 14 amino acids. Germline V CDR1 and CDR2: SGHAT, FQNNGV. Trimming took off 5 bases at V and 5 bases at J, with 16 bases between the two ends. This CDR3 is CASSVTGSLDEQYF. CDR3 DNA sequence: TGTGCCAGCAGCGTTACCGGGAGCCTCGACGAGCAGTACTTC.

This rearrangement joins TRBV6-5 to TRBJ1-3; D remains unclear. The CDR3 is made up of 15 amino acids. The V gene's germline CDR1 is MNHEY and CDR2 SVGAGI. Trimming pared 0 bases from V and 0 bases from J, leaving 6 bases between. CDR3 in DNA: TGTGCCAGCAGTTACTCCCGGAGCTCTGGAAACACCATATATTTT. Translation gives CASSYSRSSGNTIYF.

This clone came up a few times. J is TRBJ2-1 and V is TRBV5-6; 13 bases fit TRBD2. CDR1 and CDR2 from the germline V gene are SGHDT and YYEEEE. V lost 4 bases and J lost 6; bases outside the gene matches: 4. There are 15 residues in the CDR3. The CDR3 loop is CASSRTSGGRNEQFF. CDR3 sequence (DNA): TGTGCCAGCAGCCGGACTAGCGGGGGTCGCAATGAGCAGTTCTTC.

The chain uses TRBV7-8 and TRBJ1-1; the D is unclear. Germline V CDR1 and CDR2: SGHVS, FQNEAQ. Trimming took 5 bases from V and 0 from J, leaving 13 bases between them. The CDR3 is 15 amino acids. The CDR3 spells CASSPVRSLNTEAFF. The CDR3 DNA reads TGTGCCAGCAGCCCCGTAAGGAGTCTGAACACTGAAGCTTTCTTT.

The CDR3 nucleotides read TGTGCCAGCAGTCGTTTCCAGGGGCTAGCGGGGGATCACAAGCCCACAGATACGCAGTATTTT. It specifies CASSRFQGLAGDHKPTDTQYF. This chain links TRBV2 with TRBJ2-3; TRBD2 aligns across 10 bases. CDR1 SNHLY and CDR2 FYNNEI come from the germline V gene. The CDR3 runs 21 residues. Unmatched junction bases numbered 22, after V lost 5 bases and J lost 2 bases.

This clone was found a few times. The V gene is TRBV5-6, the J gene TRBJ1-4; 8 nucleotides align to TRBD1. Per germline, CDR1 SGHDT and CDR2 YYEEEE. CDR3 length: 15 residues. V trimming: 5 bases; J trimming: 7 bases; junction bases outside the gene matches: 10. The CDR3 region has the DNA TGTGCCAGCAGTTTCTCAAGGGGACAGGTTGAAAAACTGTTTTTT. It encodes CASSFSRGQVEKLFF.

This clone was picked up a small number of times. The chain uses TRBV6-5 and TRBJ2-7; a weak D match, TRBD2 (5 bases). Germline V gives CDR1 MNHEY, CDR2 SVGAGI. Trimming pared 8 bases from V and 3 bases from J, leaving 14 bases between. The CDR3 runs to 13 residues. The chain's CDR3 is CASGRTAGYEQYF. In DNA, the CDR3 is TGTGCCAGCGGGCGGACGGCGGGCTACGAGCAGTACTTC.

The gene calls are TRBV6-5 and TRBJ2-1; 10 bases line up with TRBD1. CDR3 length: 16 residues. V shed 3 bases, J shed 7 bases, and the junction held 9 bases outside the gene matches. The germline CDR1 and CDR2 sequences are MNHEY and SVGAGI. The CDR3 sequence is CASSYFRDRGTNEQFF. The CDR3 DNA is TGTGCCAGCAGTTATTTCCGGGACAGGGGAACAAATGAGCAGTTCTTC.